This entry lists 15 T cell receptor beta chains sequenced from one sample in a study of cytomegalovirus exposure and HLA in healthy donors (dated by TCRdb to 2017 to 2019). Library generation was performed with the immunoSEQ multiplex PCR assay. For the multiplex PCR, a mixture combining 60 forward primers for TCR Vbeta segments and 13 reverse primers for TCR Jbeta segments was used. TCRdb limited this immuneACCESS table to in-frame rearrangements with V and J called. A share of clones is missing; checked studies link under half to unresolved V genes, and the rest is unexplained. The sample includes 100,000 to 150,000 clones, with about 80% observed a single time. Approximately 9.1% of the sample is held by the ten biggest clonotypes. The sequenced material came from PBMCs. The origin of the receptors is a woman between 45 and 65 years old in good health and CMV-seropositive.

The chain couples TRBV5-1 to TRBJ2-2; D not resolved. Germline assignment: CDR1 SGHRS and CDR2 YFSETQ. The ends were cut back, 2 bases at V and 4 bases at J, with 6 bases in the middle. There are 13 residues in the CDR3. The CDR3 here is CASSFDFTGELFF. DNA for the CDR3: TGCGCCAGCAGCTTTGACTTCACCGGGGAGCTGTTTTTT.

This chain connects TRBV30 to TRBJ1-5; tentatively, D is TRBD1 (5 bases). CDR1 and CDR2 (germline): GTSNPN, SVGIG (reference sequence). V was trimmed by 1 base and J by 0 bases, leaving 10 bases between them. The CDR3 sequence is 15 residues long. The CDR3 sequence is CAWSGRGYSNQPQHF. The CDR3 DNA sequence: TGTGCCTGGAGTGGTAGGGGATATAGCAATCAGCCCCAGCATTTT. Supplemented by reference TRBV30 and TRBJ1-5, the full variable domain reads SQTIHQWPATLVQPVGSPLSLECTVEGTSNPNLYWYRQAAGRGLQLLFYSVGIGQISSEVPQNLSASRPQDRQFILSSKKLLLSDSGFYLCAWSGRGYSNQPQHFGDGTRLSIL.

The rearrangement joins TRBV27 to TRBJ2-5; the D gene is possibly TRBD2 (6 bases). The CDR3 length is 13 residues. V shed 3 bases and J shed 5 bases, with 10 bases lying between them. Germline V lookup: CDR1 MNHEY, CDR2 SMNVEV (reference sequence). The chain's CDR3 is CASSFGGPETQYF. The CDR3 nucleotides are TGTGCCAGCAGTTTTGGAGGGCCGGAGACCCAGTACTTC.

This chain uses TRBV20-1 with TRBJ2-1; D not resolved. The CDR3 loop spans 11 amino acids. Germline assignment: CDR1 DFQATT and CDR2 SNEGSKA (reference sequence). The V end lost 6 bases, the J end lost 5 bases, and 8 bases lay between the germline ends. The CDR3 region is CSAFRDNEQFF. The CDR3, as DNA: TGCAGTGCATTCCGGGACAATGAGCAGTTCTTC.

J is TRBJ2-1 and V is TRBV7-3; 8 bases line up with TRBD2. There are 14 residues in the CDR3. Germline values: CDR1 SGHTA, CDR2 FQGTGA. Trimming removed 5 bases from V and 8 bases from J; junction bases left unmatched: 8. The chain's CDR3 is CASSPSAGGDEQFF. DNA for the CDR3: TGTGCCAGCAGCCCGTCCGCGGGGGGCGATGAGCAGTTCTTC.

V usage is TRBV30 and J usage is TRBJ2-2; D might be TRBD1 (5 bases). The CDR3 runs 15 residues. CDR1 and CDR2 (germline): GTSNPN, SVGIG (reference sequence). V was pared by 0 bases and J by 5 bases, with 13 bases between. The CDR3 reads CAWSVGQGWTGELFF. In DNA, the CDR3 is TGTGCCTGGAGTGTGGGGCAGGGATGGACCGGGGAGCTGTTTTTT.

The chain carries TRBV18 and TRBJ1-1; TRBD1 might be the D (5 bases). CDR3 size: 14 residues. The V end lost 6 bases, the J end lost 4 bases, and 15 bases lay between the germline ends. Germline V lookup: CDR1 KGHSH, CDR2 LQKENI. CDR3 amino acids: CASSLGRGITEAFF. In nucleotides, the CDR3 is TGTGCCAGCTCCCTAGGACGGGGGATCACTGAAGCTTTCTTT. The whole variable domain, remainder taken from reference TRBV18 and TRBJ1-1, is NAGVMQNPRHLVRRRGQEARLRCSPMKGHSHVYWYRQLPEEGLKFMVYLQKENIIDESGMPKERFSAEFPKEGPSILRIQQVVRGDSAAYFCASSLGRGITEAFFGQGTRLTVV.

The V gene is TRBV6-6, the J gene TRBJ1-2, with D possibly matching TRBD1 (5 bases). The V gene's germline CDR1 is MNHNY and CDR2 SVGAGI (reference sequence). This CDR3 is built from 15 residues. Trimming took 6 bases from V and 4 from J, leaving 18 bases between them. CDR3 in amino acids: CASSLRGGIGYGYTF. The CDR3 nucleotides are TGTGCCAGCAGCTTACGGGGGGGGATAGGCTATGGCTACACCTTC.

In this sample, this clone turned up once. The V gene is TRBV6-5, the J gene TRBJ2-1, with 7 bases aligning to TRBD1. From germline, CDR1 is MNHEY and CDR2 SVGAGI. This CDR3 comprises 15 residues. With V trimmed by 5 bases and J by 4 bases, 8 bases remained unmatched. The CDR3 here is CASSTPRQGYNEQFF. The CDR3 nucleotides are TGTGCCAGCAGTACCCCGCGACAGGGATACAATGAGCAGTTCTTC.

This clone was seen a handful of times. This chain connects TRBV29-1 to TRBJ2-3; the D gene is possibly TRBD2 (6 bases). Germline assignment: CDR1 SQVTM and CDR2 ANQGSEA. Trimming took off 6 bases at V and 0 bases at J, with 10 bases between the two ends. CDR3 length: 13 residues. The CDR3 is CSVDYSSTDTQYF. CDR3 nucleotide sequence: TGCAGCGTGGACTACTCTAGCACAGATACGCAGTATTTT.

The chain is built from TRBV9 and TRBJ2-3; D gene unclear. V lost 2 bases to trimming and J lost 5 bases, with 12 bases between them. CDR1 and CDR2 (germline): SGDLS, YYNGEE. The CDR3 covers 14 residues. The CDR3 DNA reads TGTGCCAGCAGCGTCCAAGCTCAGGTAGATACGCAGTATTTT. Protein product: CASSVQAQVDTQYF.

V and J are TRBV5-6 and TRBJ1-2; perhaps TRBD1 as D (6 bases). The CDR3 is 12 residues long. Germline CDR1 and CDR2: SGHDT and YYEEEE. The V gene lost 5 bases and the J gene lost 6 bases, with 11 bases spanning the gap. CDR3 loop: CASRVTGHGYTF. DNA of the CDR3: TGTGCCAGCAGGGTTACAGGGCATGGCTACACCTTC.

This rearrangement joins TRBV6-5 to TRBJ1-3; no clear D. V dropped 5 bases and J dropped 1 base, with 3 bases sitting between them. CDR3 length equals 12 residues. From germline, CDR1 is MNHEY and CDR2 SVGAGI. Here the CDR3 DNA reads TGTGCCAGCAGTCAATCTGGAAACACCATATATTTT. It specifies CASSQSGNTIYF.

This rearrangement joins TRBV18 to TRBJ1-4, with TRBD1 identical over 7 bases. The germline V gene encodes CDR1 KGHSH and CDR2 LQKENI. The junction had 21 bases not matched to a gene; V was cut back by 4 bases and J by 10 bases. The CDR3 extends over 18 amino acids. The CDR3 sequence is CASSRDRENPTPRGKLFF. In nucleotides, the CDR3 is TGTGCCAGCTCACGGGACAGAGAGAATCCAACCCCTCGGGGAAAACTGTTTTTT.

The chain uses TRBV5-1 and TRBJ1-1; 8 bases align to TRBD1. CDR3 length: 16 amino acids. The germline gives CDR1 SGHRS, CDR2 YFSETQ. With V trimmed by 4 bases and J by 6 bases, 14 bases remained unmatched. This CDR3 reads CASSPNLGQGRAEAFF. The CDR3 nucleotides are TGCGCCAGCAGCCCCAACCTTGGACAGGGACGGGCTGAAGCTTTCTTT.